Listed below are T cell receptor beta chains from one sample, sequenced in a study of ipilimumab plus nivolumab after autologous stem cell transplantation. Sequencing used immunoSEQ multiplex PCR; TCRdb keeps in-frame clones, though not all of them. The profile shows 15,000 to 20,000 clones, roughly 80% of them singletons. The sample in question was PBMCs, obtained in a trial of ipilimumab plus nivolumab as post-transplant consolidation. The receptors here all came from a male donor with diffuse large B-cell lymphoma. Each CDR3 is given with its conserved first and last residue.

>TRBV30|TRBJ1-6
CAWSVLSRNWNSPLHF
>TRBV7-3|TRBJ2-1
CASSLGLGSYNEQFF
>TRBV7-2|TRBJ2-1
CASSPAGDQGARYNEQFF
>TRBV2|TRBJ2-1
CASSEWAGDNEQFF
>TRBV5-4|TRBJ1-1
CASSLLFTGTVNTEAFF
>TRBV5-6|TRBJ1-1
CASGTGGSGEAFF
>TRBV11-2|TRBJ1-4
CASSLERQVLFF
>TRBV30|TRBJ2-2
CAWSEYRGANTGELFF
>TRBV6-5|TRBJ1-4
CASLRTESRGEKLFF
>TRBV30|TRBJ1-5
CAWSSSGLNQPQHF
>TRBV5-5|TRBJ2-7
CASSLDAAYEQYF
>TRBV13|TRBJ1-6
CASSAKTGVKYNSPLHF
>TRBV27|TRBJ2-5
CASNPRGRSSETQYF
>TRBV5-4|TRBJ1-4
CASSFPGTDEKLFF
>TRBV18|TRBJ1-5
CASSPLGHPDQPQHF
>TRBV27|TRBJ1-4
CASSLGGAEKLFF
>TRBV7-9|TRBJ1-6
CASSADSPLHF
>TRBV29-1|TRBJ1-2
CSVLTGSANYGYTF
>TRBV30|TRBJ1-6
CAWSGQDNSPLHF
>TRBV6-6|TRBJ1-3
CASSLEGPTGNTIYF
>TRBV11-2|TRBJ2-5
CASSPGSGLETQYF
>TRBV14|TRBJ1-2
CASSQATIYGYTF
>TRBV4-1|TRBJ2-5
CASSPQWAGTPQYF
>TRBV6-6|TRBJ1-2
CASSYSNGGNYGYTF
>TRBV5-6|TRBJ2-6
CASYRRSGANVLTF
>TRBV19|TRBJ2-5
CASKRTSGGETQYF